What follows are 6 T cell receptor beta chains derived from one specimen sequenced in a study of T cells in Graves' hyperthyroidism and ophthalmopathy. Researchers took RNA transcripts and amplified the TCR beta CDR3 regions from them. With the HTBI primer set, the TCR CDR3 went through a first round of RT-PCR. From the multiplex PCR reads, TCRdb called clonotypes with MiXCR, one entry per CDR3 protein. The table includes nearly 600,000 distinct CDR3 sequences, 14% detected once. The specimen sequenced was blood. These TCRs come from a young woman with Graves' ophthalmopathy.

This clonotype appeared many times. V gene TRBV20-1 combines with J gene TRBJ2-7, with 8 nucleotides matching TRBD1. Germline CDR1 and CDR2: DFQATT and SNEGSKA (reference sequence). This CDR3 has 14 amino acids. After removal of 2 bases from V and 2 bases from J, the junction contained 5 bases not matched to a gene. The CDR3 bases are TGCAGTGCTAGATCAAGGACAGGGACCTACGAGCAGTACTTC. Its translation is CSARSRTGTYEQYF.

Of note for this clonotype: This may come from a read error, since a much larger clone is one base off. The rearrangement uses TRBV6-1 and TRBJ1-1; 8 nucleotides line up with TRBD1. V lost 3 bases, J lost 5 bases, and 17 bases stayed unmatched. CDR1 and CDR2 (germline): MNHNS, SASEGT. The CDR3 sequence is 18 residues long. CDR3 protein: CASSEARGSRDRRTEAFF. The CDR3 DNA sequence: TGTGCCAGCAGTGAGGCGAGGGGAAGCCGGGACAGGAGGACTGAAGCTTTCTTT.

Many counts were recorded for this clonotype. The chain combines TRBV24-1 with TRBJ1-2; D remains ambiguous. V lost 4 bases and J 5 bases, leaving 4 bases between the germline ends. CDR3 length: 11 amino acids. Germline lookup yields CDR1 KGHDR and CDR2 SFDVKD. This CDR3 reads CATSDQYGYTF. The CDR3 coding sequence is TGTGCCACCAGTGACCAATATGGCTACACCTTC.

The chain has TRBV20-1 and TRBJ2-3; D remains ambiguous. The CDR3 consists of 14 residues. Germline lookup yields CDR1 DFQATT and CDR2 SNEGSKA (reference sequence). V lost 0 bases and J 0 bases, leaving 7 bases between the germline ends. CDR3 residues: CSARDLLSTDTQYF. The CDR3 DNA follows: TGCAGTGCTAGAGATCTTCTTAGCACAGATACGCAGTATTTT.

The chain has TRBV9 and TRBJ2-3; D possibly matches TRBD1 or TRBD2 (5 bases each). Germline CDR1 reads SGDLS; CDR2 reads YYNGEE. The V end was cut by 4 bases, the J end by 0 bases, with 24 bases between. CDR3 length: 19 amino acids. CDR3 residues: CASSPGTVVPSKSTDTQYF. CDR3 DNA sequence: TGTGCCAGCAGCCCGGGGACGGTCGTTCCCAGTAAGAGCACAGATACGCAGTATTTT.

The genes are TRBV28 and TRBJ1-2; D ambiguous. Germline V gives CDR1 MDHEN, CDR2 SYDVKM. This CDR3 region has 13 residues. The V gene lost 6 bases and the J gene lost 2 bases, with 10 bases spanning the gap. CDR3 sequence reads: CASRLGRNYGYTF. The DNA for the CDR3 is TGTGCCAGCAGGCTCGGACGGAACTATGGCTACACCTTC.